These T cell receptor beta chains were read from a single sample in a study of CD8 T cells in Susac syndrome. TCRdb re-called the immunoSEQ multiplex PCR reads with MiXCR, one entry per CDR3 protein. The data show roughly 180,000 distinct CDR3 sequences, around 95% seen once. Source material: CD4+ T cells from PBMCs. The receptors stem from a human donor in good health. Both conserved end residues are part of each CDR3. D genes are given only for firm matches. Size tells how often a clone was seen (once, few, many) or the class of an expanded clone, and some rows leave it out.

cdr3_nt: TGTGCCACCAGCAGAGATGCGGCGGAGACCCAGTACTTC
cdr3_aa: CATSRDAAETQYF
j_call: TRBJ2-5
clone_size: -
v_call: TRBV15
d_call: -

cdr3_nt: TGCAGTGCTAGAGATGTAGCGGGGGAGCAGTACTTC
cdr3_aa: CSARDVAGEQYF
j_call: TRBJ2-7
clone_size: -
v_call: TRBV20-1
d_call: TRBD2

cdr3_nt: TGCAGCGTCGAGAGCGTCCGGGACTATGGCTACACCTTC
cdr3_aa: CSVESVRDYGYTF
j_call: TRBJ1-2
clone_size: -
v_call: TRBV29-1
d_call: -

cdr3_nt: TGTGCCAGCTCACCGGGGGACAGGGGGCGTGGCTACACCTTC
cdr3_aa: CASSPGDRGRGYTF
j_call: TRBJ1-2
clone_size: -
v_call: TRBV18
d_call: TRBD1

cdr3_nt: TGTGCCAGCAGTTCCCCTAGCGGGGGGGCGTCGGATACGCAGTATTTT
cdr3_aa: CASSSPSGGASDTQYF
j_call: TRBJ2-3
clone_size: once
v_call: TRBV6-2/TRBV6-3
d_call: TRBD2

cdr3_nt: TGTGCCAGCAGTGGGGACAGTGCATATGGCTACACCTTC
cdr3_aa: CASSGDSAYGYTF
j_call: TRBJ1-2
clone_size: -
v_call: TRBV2
d_call: TRBD1

cdr3_nt: TGTGCCAGCTCACCACCTTATACCAGCGATACGCAGTATTTT
cdr3_aa: CASSPPYTSDTQYF
j_call: TRBJ2-3
clone_size: -
v_call: TRBV18
d_call: -

cdr3_nt: TGTGCCAGCAGGACCCAAACCCAGGGAGCGACAGATACGCAGTATTTT
cdr3_aa: CASRTQTQGATDTQYF
j_call: TRBJ2-3
clone_size: -
v_call: TRBV12-3/TRBV12-4
d_call: -

cdr3_nt: TGTGCCTGGTCGACTTACGGGACGGCCCTCTACAATGAGCAGTTCTTC
cdr3_aa: CAWSTYGTALYNEQFF
j_call: TRBJ2-1
clone_size: -
v_call: TRBV30
d_call: -

cdr3_nt: TGTGCCAGCAGCTTCCAGCTCAACACAGATACGCAGTATTTT
cdr3_aa: CASSFQLNTDTQYF
j_call: TRBJ2-3
clone_size: -
v_call: TRBV3-1
d_call: -

cdr3_nt: TGTGCCAGCAGCCGATCACCGGGACAGGGGGGGAACACTGAAGCTTTCTTT
cdr3_aa: CASSRSPGQGGNTEAFF
j_call: TRBJ1-1
clone_size: -
v_call: TRBV3-1
d_call: TRBD1

cdr3_nt: TGCGCCAGCAGCCGACTGACAGGGAAGGGTTCACCCCTCCACTTT
cdr3_aa: CASSRLTGKGSPLHF
j_call: TRBJ1-6
clone_size: -
v_call: TRBV4-1
d_call: TRBD1

cdr3_nt: TGTGCCAGCAGTGAAGGGGGGAGCTATAATTCACCCCTCCACTTT
cdr3_aa: CASSEGGSYNSPLHF
j_call: TRBJ1-6
clone_size: -
v_call: TRBV2
d_call: -

cdr3_nt: TGTGCCATCACGGACAGGGAGGATTCACCCCTCCACTTT
cdr3_aa: CAITDREDSPLHF
j_call: TRBJ1-6
clone_size: -
v_call: TRBV10-3
d_call: TRBD1

cdr3_nt: TGTGCCAGCAGTGAATTCGGGGCAAGGGACTACGAGCAGTACTTC
cdr3_aa: CASSEFGARDYEQYF
j_call: TRBJ2-7
clone_size: -
v_call: TRBV25-1
d_call: -

cdr3_nt: TGTGCCAGCAGTTTCGGGACGACGCGCTACACCTTC
cdr3_aa: CASSFGTTRYTF
j_call: TRBJ1-2
clone_size: -
v_call: TRBV12-3/TRBV12-4
d_call: -

cdr3_nt: TGCAGTGCTCGAAGGACAGGGGTAGGAGAGACCCAGTACTTC
cdr3_aa: CSARRTGVGETQYF
j_call: TRBJ2-5
clone_size: few
v_call: TRBV20-1
d_call: TRBD1

cdr3_nt: TGCAGCGTTGGAGTCCGGGACGGAGCAAACACCGGGGAGCTGTTTTTT
cdr3_aa: CSVGVRDGANTGELFF
j_call: TRBJ2-2
clone_size: -
v_call: TRBV29-1
d_call: -

cdr3_nt: TGCAGCGTTGGAATGGGGCAGGGGTACGGCTACACCTTC
cdr3_aa: CSVGMGQGYGYTF
j_call: TRBJ1-2
clone_size: -
v_call: TRBV29-1
d_call: -

cdr3_nt: TGCAGTGCTAGGTACTCGGGGAACGCTGAAGCTTTCTTT
cdr3_aa: CSARYSGNAEAFF
j_call: TRBJ1-1
clone_size: -
v_call: TRBV20-1
d_call: -

cdr3_nt: TGCGCCAGCAGCTATACAGGGGTCACTGAAGCTTTCTTT
cdr3_aa: CASSYTGVTEAFF
j_call: TRBJ1-1
clone_size: -
v_call: TRBV5-1
d_call: TRBD1

cdr3_nt: TGCAGTGCCCAAGACAGGGGGCGGGATGAGCAGTTCTTC
cdr3_aa: CSAQDRGRDEQFF
j_call: TRBJ2-1
clone_size: -
v_call: TRBV20-1
d_call: TRBD1

cdr3_nt: TGTGCCAGCAGCCTACTAGAAAAGCAGTTCTTC
cdr3_aa: CASSLLEKQFF
j_call: TRBJ2-1
clone_size: -
v_call: TRBV3-1
d_call: -